The rows below give T cell receptor beta chains drawn from one sample of a study of T-cell reconstitution after alpha-beta-depleted transplantation in children. TCRdb passed the PCR reads through MiXCR, listing each CDR3 protein once. The table includes some 240,000 distinct CDR3 sequences, more than 10% detected once. Sequenced material: PBMCs from the stem cell graft donor, taken from the stem cell graft. All receptors derive from a human donor who donated a stem cell graft to a child with acute lymphoblastic leukemia. CDR3s include the opening cysteine and the closing phenylalanine or tryptophan. The D gene is left open where the match is weak. Where a row states a size, it is once, few, many or the class of an expanded clone; other rows omit it.

length: 14
V: TRBV5-4
D: -
J: TRBJ2-5
size: -
CDR3: CASSLNGQEETQYF
DNA: TGTGCCAGCAGCTTGAACGGGCAAGAAGAGACCCAGTACTTC

length: 15
V: TRBV5-1
D: -
J: TRBJ2-2
size: many
CDR3: CASSLDSGNTGELFF
DNA: TGCGCCAGCAGCTTAGACTCAGGGAACACCGGGGAGCTGTTTTTT

length: 13
V: TRBV27
D: -
J: TRBJ1-1
size: many
CDR3: CASSRAANTEAFF
DNA: TGTGCCAGCAGCAGGGCAGCGAACACTGAAGCTTTCTTT

length: 17
V: TRBV10-3
D: -
J: TRBJ1-6
size: few
CDR3: CAISESARRTYNSPLHF
DNA: TGTGCCATCAGTGAGTCGGCCAGAAGAACCTATAATTCACCCCTCCACTTT

length: 15
V: TRBV28
D: -
J: TRBJ2-3
size: many
CDR3: CASSLLADFYDTQYF
DNA: TGTGCCAGCAGTTTATTAGCGGATTTTTATGATACGCAGTATTTT

length: 15
V: TRBV19
D: TRBD1
J: TRBJ2-7
size: many
CDR3: CASSPTDRGYYEQYF
DNA: TGTGCCAGTAGTCCAACGGACAGGGGGTATTACGAGCAGTACTTC

length: 14
V: TRBV5-6
D: TRBD1
J: TRBJ2-1
size: many
CDR3: CASRFGQGNNEQFF
DNA: TGTGCCAGCAGATTTGGACAGGGAAACAATGAGCAGTTCTTC

length: 16
V: TRBV7-2
D: -
J: TRBJ2-6
size: many
CDR3: CASSLQAYSGANVLTF
DNA: TGTGCCAGCAGCTTACAGGCCTACTCTGGGGCCAACGTCCTGACTTTC

length: 15
V: TRBV12-5
D: TRBD1
J: TRBJ2-5
size: many
CDR3: CASGLAGQGGETQYF
DNA: TGTGCTAGTGGTTTGGCGGGACAGGGGGGAGAGACCCAGTACTTC

length: 16
V: TRBV5-4
D: -
J: TRBJ2-6
size: many
CDR3: CASSLKGRVGANVLTF
DNA: TGTGCCAGCAGCTTGAAAGGAAGGGTTGGGGCCAACGTCCTGACTTTC

length: 15
V: TRBV6-1
D: -
J: TRBJ1-6
size: -
CDR3: CASTPLGDGDSPLHF
DNA: TGTGCCAGCACCCCCCTCGGGGACGGAGATTCACCCCTCCACTTT

length: 15
V: TRBV7-9
D: -
J: TRBJ1-2
size: many
CDR3: CASSLRGAGNEGYTF
DNA: TGTGCCAGCAGCTTAAGGGGAGCAGGGAATGAAGGCTACACCTTC

length: 15
V: TRBV7-9
D: TRBD1
J: TRBJ1-1
size: once
CDR3: CASSGQGKPNTEVFF
DNA: TGTGCCAGCAGTGGACAGGGTAAACCGAACACTGAAGTTTTCTTT

length: 15
V: TRBV27
D: TRBD1
J: TRBJ1-6
size: -
CDR3: CASRDSVSYNSPLHF
DNA: TGTGCCAGCCGGGACAGTGTCTCCTATAATTCACCCCTCCACTTT

length: 15
V: TRBV19
D: -
J: TRBJ1-1
size: -
CDR3: CASSIDGTVDTEAFF
DNA: TGTGCCAGTAGTATAGATGGGACGGTGGATACTGAAGCTTTCTTT

length: 14
V: TRBV10-3
D: -
J: TRBJ2-7
size: many
CDR3: CAIRGRIGVYEQYF
DNA: TGTGCCATCAGAGGGAGGATAGGGGTCTACGAGCAGTACTTC

length: 13
V: TRBV2
D: -
J: TRBJ2-5
size: many
CDR3: CASSGQFEETQYF
DNA: TGTGCCAGCAGCGGACAGTTCGAAGAGACCCAGTACTTC

length: 14
V: TRBV15
D: -
J: TRBJ2-5
size: few
CDR3: CATSRDGGRGTQYF
DNA: TGTGCCACCAGCAGAGACGGGGGCAGAGGGACCCAGTACTTC

length: 18
V: TRBV11-2
D: -
J: TRBJ2-1
size: few
CDR3: CASSLGVRSGLTGNEQFF
DNA: TGTGCCAGCAGCTTAGGAGTCCGTTCGGGCCTCACGGGCAATGAGCAGTTCTTC

length: 9
V: TRBV2
D: -
J: TRBJ2-3
size: many
CDR3: CASKDTQYF
DNA: TGTGCCAGCAAAGATACGCAGTATTTT

length: 14
V: TRBV28
D: -
J: TRBJ2-7
size: many
CDR3: CASSFRGKAYEQYF
DNA: TGTGCCAGCAGTTTCCGGGGAAAGGCCTACGAGCAGTACTTC

length: 17
V: TRBV18
D: -
J: TRBJ2-1
size: -
CDR3: CASSPPAGTGSYNEQFF
DNA: TGTGCCAGCTCACCACCGGCGGGAACCGGGTCCTACAATGAGCAGTTCTTC